Shown below are 24 T cell receptor beta chains from a single sample sequenced in a study of OX40 agonist ivuxolimab in advanced cancers. Assay: immunoSEQ multiplex PCR; the TCRdb copy retains only in-frame clones and omits some. The data hold 75,000 to 100,000 clones, with about 90% observed a single time. This sample comprised CD4+ or CD8+ T cells sorted from blood, obtained in a trial of the OX40 agonist ivuxolimab. These receptors originate from an adult with an advanced solid tumor such as melanoma, head and neck, liver or kidney cancer.

The table lists this clone with a count of one. V usage is TRBV2 and J usage is TRBJ2-1; the match to TRBD2 covers 10 bases. CDR1 and CDR2 from the germline V gene are SNHLY and FYNNEI. The CDR3 loop spans 15 amino acids. V lost 4 bases and J lost 4; bases outside the gene matches: 4. CDR3 sequence reads: CASSVRTSGYNEQFF. The CDR3 bases are TGTGCCAGCAGTGTTCGGACTAGCGGTTACAATGAGCAGTTCTTC.

The rearrangement links TRBV27 to TRBJ1-4, with a possible D match to TRBD1 (5 bases). The CDR3 spans 16 residues. Trimming pared 2 bases from V and 0 bases from J, leaving 10 bases between. CDR1 and CDR2 from the germline V gene are MNHEY and SMNVEV (reference sequence). CDR3 amino acids: CASSLLGTATNEKLFF. DNA for the CDR3: TGTGCCAGCAGTTTACTTGGGACGGCAACTAATGAAAAACTGTTTTTT.

The V gene is TRBV4-1, the J gene TRBJ2-3, with D perhaps matching TRBD2 (6 bases). The CDR3 runs to 15 residues. The V gene lost 1 base and the J gene lost 6 bases, with 14 bases spanning the gap. Germline-derived CDR1 and CDR2 are MGHRA and YSYEKL. CDR3 sequence (DNA): TGCGCCAGCAGCCAAGTCCCCCTCGGAGGGGATACGCAGTATTTT. Protein: CASSQVPLGGDTQYF.

The chain couples TRBV18 to TRBJ2-2; D may be TRBD1 (6 bases). Per germline, CDR1 KGHSH and CDR2 LQKENI. The CDR3 is 14 residues long. The V and J ends lost 3 bases and 3 bases respectively, with 8 bases between them. This CDR3 is CASSPGAYTGELFF. In DNA form, the CDR3 reads TGTGCCAGCTCACCGGGGGCTTACACCGGGGAGCTGTTTTTT.

The V call is TRBV5-6, the J call TRBJ2-7; weak D call: TRBD1 (7 bases). The CDR3 extends over 15 amino acids. The V and J ends lost 3 bases and 7 bases respectively, with 20 bases between them. From germline, CDR1 is SGHDT and CDR2 YYEEEE. DNA for the CDR3: TGTGCCAGCAGCTGGGGGGACAGTGGGTTCTGGGAGCAGTACTTC. Encoded protein: CASSWGDSGFWEQYF.

The V call is TRBV18, the J call TRBJ2-3; possible D gene TRBD1, 6 bases. The ends were cut back, 4 bases at V and 2 bases at J, with 16 bases in the middle. CDR3 length: 16 residues. CDR1 is KGHSH, CDR2 LQKENI, per germline. This chain's CDR3 is CASSLLQGTSTDTQYF. The CDR3 coding sequence is TGTGCCAGCTCACTACTCCAGGGGACCTCCACAGATACGCAGTATTTT.

The chain recombines TRBV27 with TRBJ2-7, with 11 bases identical to TRBD2. Per the germline V gene, CDR1 is MNHEY and CDR2 is SMNVEV (reference sequence). Trimming removed 4 bases from V and 3 bases from J; junction bases left unmatched: 8. This CDR3 spans 16 amino acids. Here the CDR3 reads CASSYTLAGGRYEQYF. CDR3 sequence (DNA): TGTGCCAGCAGTTACACGCTAGCGGGGGGACGCTACGAGCAGTACTTC.

The gene calls are TRBV7-8 and TRBJ2-3, with 7 nucleotides matching TRBD2. Germline V lookup: CDR1 SGHVS, CDR2 FQNEAQ. The CDR3 length is 15 residues. The J segment lost 0 bases and the V segment lost 5 bases, leaving 5 bases of the junction unmatched. CDR3 sequence reads: CASSNRLASTDTQYF. The DNA for the CDR3 is TGTGCCAGCAGCAACAGACTAGCTAGCACAGATACGCAGTATTTT.

This chain connects TRBV28 to TRBJ1-4; D call uncertain. The CDR3 runs to 14 residues. Trimming removed 8 bases from V and 6 bases from J, with 16 bases in between. The V gene's germline CDR1 is MDHEN and CDR2 SYDVKM. CDR3 residues: CASGEGGGDEKLFF. CDR3 bases: TGTGCCAGCGGGGAGGGTGGAGGTGATGAAAAACTGTTTTTT.

The chain is built from TRBV9 and TRBJ2-3; D is unclear. The V end was cut by 0 bases, the J end by 6 bases, with 11 bases between. The germline V gene encodes CDR1 SGDLS and CDR2 YYNGEE. The CDR3 is 14 amino acids. The CDR3 DNA sequence: TGTGCCAGCAGCGTAGGGCTTACTGCCGATACGCAGTATTTT. Protein product: CASSVGLTADTQYF.

There are a few counts of this clone. The chain carries TRBV7-2 and TRBJ2-7; D call uncertain. V dropped 2 bases and J dropped 1 base, with 9 bases sitting between them. The CDR3 is 14 residues long. CDR1 is SGHTA and CDR2 is FQGNSA in the germline V gene. CDR3 amino acids: CASSLIPGSYEQYF. The DNA for the CDR3 is TGTGCCAGCAGCTTAATACCGGGTTCCTACGAGCAGTACTTC. The full variable domain, completed using reference TRBV7-2 and TRBJ2-7, is GAGVSQSPSNKVTEKGKDVELRCDPISGHTALYWYRQSLGQGLEFLIYFQGNSAPDKSGLPSDRFSAERTGGSVSTLTIQRTQQEDSAVYLCASSLIPGSYEQYFGPGTRLTVT.

Comment on this clone: Other nucleotide sequences from this sample produce the same CDR3. The chain combines TRBV5-4 with TRBJ2-1; D possibly corresponds to TRBD1 (5 bases). V was pared by 0 bases and J by 1 base, with 8 bases between. Germline V gene sequence: CDR1 SGHNT, CDR2 YYREEE (reference sequence). The CDR3 contains 15 residues. CDR3 region: CASSLGQGSYNEQFF. DNA for the CDR3: TGTGCCAGCAGCTTGGGGCAGGGTTCCTACAATGAGCAGTTCTTC.

The gene calls are TRBV6-5 and TRBJ2-1, with D possibly being TRBD1 (7 bases). This CDR3 comprises 16 residues. Germline CDR1 MNHEY, CDR2 SVGAGI. Trimming took 0 bases from V and 5 from J, leaving 14 bases between them. CDR3 DNA sequence: TGTGCCAGCAGTTACTCGAGGCAGGGGGGAAACAATGAGCAGTTCTTC. Protein: CASSYSRQGGNNEQFF.

The chain employs TRBV12-5 and TRBJ1-1; D not certain. Germline-derived CDR1 and CDR2 are LGHNT and FRNRAP. The V end lost 1 base, the J end lost 5 bases, and 8 bases lay between the germline ends. This CDR3 is built from 13 residues. CDR3 protein: CASGLEEGTEAFF. Written as DNA, the CDR3 is TGTGCTAGTGGTTTGGAAGAGGGAACTGAAGCTTTCTTT.

The chain uses TRBV6-6 and TRBJ1-2; D is ambiguous. The germline gives CDR1 MNHNY, CDR2 SVGAGI (reference sequence). V was clipped by 10 bases and J by 5 bases, with 17 bases between them. This CDR3 has 13 amino acids. CDR3 DNA sequence: TGTGCCACCTTACCCGGGTCCCGATATGGCTACACCTTC. Amino acids: CATLPGSRYGYTF.

The rearrangement uses TRBV13 and TRBJ2-5, with 9 bases fitting TRBD1. V gave up 5 bases and J gave up 4 bases; unmatched junction bases: 5. The CDR3 length is 14 residues. Germline values: CDR1 PRHDT, CDR2 FYEKMQ (reference sequence). The CDR3 nucleotides read TGTGCCAGCAGCGACAGACAGGGGGGAGAGACCCAGTACTTC. Translation: CASSDRQGGETQYF.

The chain combines TRBV9 with TRBJ2-7; TRBD2 agrees at 12 bases. The J segment lost 5 bases and the V segment lost 3 bases, leaving 9 bases of the junction unmatched. The CDR3 spans 16 residues. The germline V gene has CDR1 SGDLS and CDR2 YYNGEE. For the CDR3, the DNA is TGTGCCAGCAGCGGACCTAGCGGGAGGGCCCTTGACGAGCAGTACTTC. This sequence encodes CASSGPSGRALDEQYF.

The rearrangement uses TRBV27 and TRBJ2-1; possibly TRBD2 for D (5 bases). The CDR3 is made up of 15 amino acids. The germline CDR1 and CDR2 sequences are MNHEY and SMNVEV (reference sequence). Trimming took 7 bases from V and 6 from J, leaving 19 bases between them. Here the CDR3 reads CASTPGEGFSNEQFF. The DNA of the CDR3 is TGTGCCAGCACCCCCGGGGAAGGTTTTTCCAATGAGCAGTTCTTC.

A note on this clone: Other DNA sequences in this specimen translate into the identical CDR3. V gene TRBV28 combines with J gene TRBJ2-7; a weak D match, TRBD2 (5 bases). The V end lost 2 bases, the J end lost 6 bases, and 5 bases lay between the germline ends. CDR1 is MDHEN, CDR2 SYDVKM, per germline. The CDR3 sequence is 11 residues long. In DNA, the CDR3 is TGTGCCAGCAGTTTACGGGGCGAGCAGTACTTC. Amino acid sequence: CASSLRGEQYF.

V usage is TRBV9 and J usage is TRBJ2-3, with unresolved D. The CDR3 has 17 residues. Trimming cost V 4 bases and J 2 bases, with 20 bases left between them. Per germline, CDR1 SGDLS and CDR2 YYNGEE. The DNA of the CDR3 is TGTGCCAGCAGCCCACTACCCCTATCACACGACACAGATACGCAGTATTTT. Its translation is CASSPLPLSHDTDTQYF.

The gene calls are TRBV27 and TRBJ2-3; 7 bases agree with TRBD2. The V and J ends lost 7 bases and 8 bases, in that order; junction bases with no gene match: 3. The CDR3 runs 11 residues. CDR1 is MNHEY, CDR2 SMNVEV, per germline (reference sequence). CDR3 coding DNA: TGTGCCAGCACCCGGGGGGTTACGCAGTATTTT. Translated, it gives CASTRGVTQYF.

CDR3: CASRPTRAQETQYF. CDR3 in DNA: TGCGCCAGCAGACCTACCCGGGCCCAAGAGACCCAGTACTTC. The chain combines TRBV5-1 with TRBJ2-5; D is ambiguous. Trimming cost V 5 bases and J 1 base, with 12 bases left between them. This CDR3 spans 14 amino acids. Germline V gene data show CDR1 as SGHRS and CDR2 as YFSETQ.

The genes are TRBV27 and TRBJ1-1; D remains ambiguous. V was pared by 2 bases and J by 1 base, with 8 bases between. The CDR3 is 14 residues long. CDR1 MNHEY and CDR2 SMNVEV come from the germline V gene (reference sequence). Here the CDR3 reads CASSLGEGNTEAFF. For the CDR3, the DNA is TGTGCCAGCAGTTTAGGTGAGGGGAACACTGAAGCTTTCTTT.

Only a few counts were recorded for this clone. This chain joins TRBV5-4 and TRBJ2-7; 10 nucleotides match TRBD1. The CDR3 length is 14 residues. Germline V gene sequence: CDR1 SGHNT, CDR2 YYREEE (reference sequence). Trimming took 2 bases from V and 3 from J; bases not matched to a gene: 2. This CDR3 reads CASSFRDRGYEQYF. Written as DNA, the CDR3 is TGTGCCAGCAGCTTCCGGGACAGGGGCTACGAGCAGTACTTC.